This T cell receptor beta chain was profiled in a study of shared clonotypes between healthy human individuals. As for this clone: Antigen: not known.

In the naive CD8 group, cells lacked CD45RO and were positively selected for CCR7, so terminally differentiated effector memory CD45RA+ cells were left out. All donors were Caucasian adults living in Nashville, Tennessee. The ends lost 7 bases at V and 4 bases at J; junction bases unmatched: 6. CDR1 and CDR2 (germline): MNHEY, SMNVEV (reference sequence). There are 15 residues in the CDR3. General observations from the study: What limited the represented genetic and exposure-history diversity was the small number of donors. Some naive CD4 clonotypes, roughly 5%, turned up in common across several donors.

The assay was run at deep level. This table comes from immunoSEQ multiplex PCR, and its TCRdb copy is limited to in-frame clones, with some not included. The top ten hold around 1.7% of the sample, which has about 2,100,000 clones, about 93% seen once. The sample consisted of naive CD8+ T cells from PBMCs. The sequence came from a man younger than 30 in good health. Some clones in this sample may be carry-over from other donors' samples. This chain connects TRBV27 to TRBJ2-2, with 10 bases matching TRBD2. The CDR3 coding sequence is TGTGCCAGCAACTCAGCGGGAGGGGGCACCGGGGAGCTGTTTTTT. Its protein is CASNSAGGGTGELFF.